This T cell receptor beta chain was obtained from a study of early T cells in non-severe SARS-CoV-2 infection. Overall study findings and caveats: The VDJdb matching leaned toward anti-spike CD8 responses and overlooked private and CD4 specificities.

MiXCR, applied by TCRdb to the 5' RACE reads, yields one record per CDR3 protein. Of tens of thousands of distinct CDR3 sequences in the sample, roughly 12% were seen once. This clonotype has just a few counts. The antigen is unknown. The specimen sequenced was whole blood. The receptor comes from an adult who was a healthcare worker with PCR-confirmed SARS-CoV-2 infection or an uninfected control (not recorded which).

As DNA, the CDR3 is TGTGCCAGCAGTTCAAAGCAGGGGCGGTTAAACACCGGGGAGCTGTTTTTT. It is translated as CASSSKQGRLNTGELFF. The gene calls are TRBV7-8 and TRBJ2-2, with D possibly being TRBD1 (6 bases). The CDR3 is made up of 17 amino acids. Germline CDR1 reads SGHVS; CDR2 reads FQNEAQ. Trimming removed 6 bases from V and 2 bases from J, with 19 bases in between.